Sequencing of this TCR beta chain was carried out in a study of cytomegalovirus exposure and HLA in healthy donors. The study's findings and limits: Across donors, presence/absence analyses took sequencing depth to be roughly uniform. Cytomegalovirus status, reportedly, was diagnosed with high specificity and sensitivity by the classifier.

This clone was recorded only once. Its antigen remains unidentified. The PCR used 60 Vbeta and 13 Jbeta primers. Profiled with immunoSEQ multiplex PCR; TCRdb holds only in-frame clones, not every one. This sample has roughly 190,000 clones, with roughly four fifths found just once. Germline CDR1 is LNHDA and CDR2 is SQIVND (reference sequence). The CDR3 contains 16 residues. V was trimmed by 7 bases and J by 0 bases, leaving 18 bases between them. The source of this sequence is a woman younger than 30 in good health and CMV-seronegative. Sequencing was performed on PBMCs. The chain joins TRBV19 to TRBJ1-1; D is perhaps TRBD1 (6 bases). This CDR3 reads CASTTGHKLMNTEAFF. CDR3 DNA: TGTGCCAGTACTACGGGACACAAACTCATGAACACTGAAGCTTTCTTT.